This passage covers 15 T cell receptor beta chains from one sample sequenced in a study of blood T cell repertoires in COVID-19. TCRdb keeps only in-frame clones here, not all; method: immunoSEQ multiplex PCR. This table has about 56,000 clones, 80% to 90% appearing once. Sequenced sample: peripheral blood. These receptors originate from a woman in her fifties or sixties with COVID-19, enrolled during active disease.

This clone was recorded only once. This chain links TRBV4-1 with TRBJ1-3; D is possibly TRBD1 (6 bases). V was pared by 0 bases and J by 4 bases, with 13 bases between. CDR1 is MGHRA and CDR2 is YSYEKL in the germline V gene. The CDR3 is 16 amino acids. The CDR3 DNA follows: TGCGCCAGCAGCCAAGATGGGAGGGGGAGAGGAAACACCATATATTTT. This encodes CASSQDGRGRGNTIYF.

The chain recombines TRBV29-1 with TRBJ1-5; D remains ambiguous. The CDR3 runs 13 residues. CDR1 is SQVTM and CDR2 is ANQGSEA in the germline V gene. V was shortened by 4 bases and J by 2 bases, with 9 bases between the two germline ends. CDR3 amino acids: CSVGGAGNQPQHF. The CDR3 region has the DNA TGCAGCGTTGGAGGAGCTGGCAATCAGCCCCAGCATTTT.

This chain connects TRBV27 to TRBJ2-5, with a tentative D call TRBD1 (5 bases). CDR3 length equals 11 residues. CDR1 is MNHEY and CDR2 is SMNVEV in the germline V gene (reference sequence). V was shortened by 11 bases and J by 10 bases, with 17 bases between the two germline ends. CDR3 loop: CAHKGARDQYF. The CDR3 DNA reads as TGTGCCCATAAAGGGGCAAGAGACCAGTACTTC.

This clone appeared a single time. The rearrangement joins TRBV7-2 to TRBJ1-2; D remains unclear. Between the trimmed V and J ends, which lost 4 bases and 8 bases, there was a span of 14 bases. CDR3 length: 13 residues. From germline, CDR1 is SGHTA and CDR2 FQGNSA. The CDR3 bases are TGTGCCAGCAGCTGGGAGGAGACGAAAGGCTACACCTTC. The encoded protein is CASSWEETKGYTF.

As for this clone: Other DNA sequences within the sample encode an identical CDR3. The chain links TRBV29-1 to TRBJ2-7; TRBD1 is a possible D gene (6 bases). Trimming removed 1 base at V and 4 bases at J, with 8 bases between. The CDR3 totals 12 residues. Germline CDR1 and CDR2: SQVTM and ANQGSEA. The CDR3, as DNA: TGCAGCGTTGAAGGACAGGCGTACGAGCAGTACTTC. It specifies CSVEGQAYEQYF.

This chain connects TRBV5-4 to TRBJ1-1; 7 bases line up with TRBD1. Germline V gene lookup returns CDR1 SGHNT and CDR2 YYREEE (reference sequence). The junction had 10 bases not matched to a gene; V was cut back by 0 bases and J by 5 bases. The CDR3 length is 16 residues. CDR3: CASSLGGAGGNTEAFF. For the CDR3, the DNA is TGTGCCAGCAGCTTGGGCGGGGCAGGGGGTAATACTGAAGCTTTCTTT.

V is TRBV30 and J is TRBJ1-2; tentatively, D is TRBD1 (6 bases). CDR1 and CDR2 from the germline V gene are GTSNPN and SVGIG (reference sequence). With 4 bases removed from V and 1 base from J, the gap between germline ends came to 19 bases. This CDR3 comprises 16 residues. CDR3 in amino acids: CAWNMGDTFLNYGYTF. The CDR3 coding sequence is TGTGCCTGGAATATGGGGGACACCTTCCTTAACTATGGCTACACCTTC.

The genes are TRBV29-1 and TRBJ1-5; possibly TRBD1 for D (5 bases). Germline V CDR1 and CDR2: SQVTM, ANQGSEA. This CDR3 comprises 13 residues. V lost 4 bases and J lost 4, with 11 bases in between. CDR3 region: CSVGAGGNQPQHF. As DNA, the CDR3 is TGCAGCGTTGGGGCGGGGGGGAATCAGCCCCAGCATTTT.

The chain uses TRBV5-1 and TRBJ1-3; TRBD1 matches at 12 bases. The CDR3 has 15 residues. V shed 0 bases, J shed 6 bases, and the junction held 1 base outside the gene matches. Germline values: CDR1 SGHRS, CDR2 YFSETQ. The CDR3 protein is CASSLEGQGANTIYF. CDR3 sequence (DNA): TGCGCCAGCAGCTTGGAGGGACAGGGGGCAAACACCATATATTTT.

V gene TRBV9 combines with J gene TRBJ2-2, with 11 bases aligning to TRBD2. Trimming at V came to 3 bases and at J to 2 bases, leaving 3 bases not matched to a gene. Germline values: CDR1 SGDLS, CDR2 YYNGEE. This CDR3 has 16 residues. The DNA of the CDR3 is TGTGCCAGCAGCGGGGGACTAGCGGAAAACACCGGGGAGCTGTTTTTT. This encodes CASSGGLAENTGELFF.

This clone was observed once. The chain recombines TRBV2 with TRBJ1-2, with TRBD1 as a possible D gene (6 bases). The germline V and J ends were trimmed by 6 bases and 5 bases, with 13 bases remaining between them. The CDR3 sequence is 13 residues long. Germline V gene lookup returns CDR1 SNHLY and CDR2 FYNNEI. The CDR3 region is CASSGQGQYGYTF. The CDR3 DNA reads as TGTGCCAGCAGCGGCCAGGGGCAGTATGGCTACACCTTC.

The chain uses TRBV19 and TRBJ1-1; 7 positions match TRBD1. The CDR3 is 12 amino acids. The ends lost 4 bases at V and 4 bases at J; junction bases unmatched: 0. CDR1 LNHDA and CDR2 SQIVND come from the germline V gene (reference sequence). The CDR3 loop is CASSRQGTEAFF. The CDR3 DNA follows: TGTGCCAGTAGTAGACAGGGCACTGAAGCTTTCTTT.

This clone was found once. The J gene is TRBJ1-2, the V gene TRBV6-6, with D possibly matching TRBD1 (5 bases). Germline V CDR1 and CDR2: MNHNY, SVGAGI (reference sequence). The CDR3 loop spans 13 amino acids. Deletions cut 2 bases from V and 7 bases from J, with 11 bases between. The CDR3, as DNA: TGTGCCAGCAGTTACGGGGGGTCGGCTGGCTACACCTTC. Its protein is CASSYGGSAGYTF.

The chain links TRBV5-6 to TRBJ2-7; 11 positions match TRBD2. V dropped 7 bases and J dropped 3; count of bases not matched to a gene: 9. The CDR3 is 15 residues long. Germline loops: CDR1 SGHDT, CDR2 YYEEEE. This chain's CDR3 is CASSPGTSGGYEQYF. The CDR3 DNA sequence: TGTGCCAGCTCCCCGGGCACTAGCGGGGGCTACGAGCAGTACTTC.

The rearrangement uses TRBV11-3 and TRBJ1-3; D not certain. CDR1 and CDR2 (germline): SGHNT, YENEEA. This CDR3 spans 12 amino acids. Trimming left V 5 bases short and J 4 bases short, with 6 bases between. In nucleotides, the CDR3 is TGTGCCAGCAGCGCCCAGGGAAACACCATATATTTT. Protein sequence: CASSAQGNTIYF.